Listed here is a single T cell receptor beta chain. There is no known antigen for this receptor. Per-nucleotide qualities are absent, and no much larger clonotype sits a single base away. Taken from the germline V gene, the CDR1 and CDR2 loops are MNHEY and SVGEGT. The CDR3 covers 12 residues, taking in both the cysteine and the phenylalanine. Left in the record is the CDR3 DNA by itself, 36 bases read in frame from the first base. V loses 5 bases of germline sequence and J loses 4 bases, and the interval between the two ends is 6 bases. The CDR3 regions of human TCRbeta chains were analyzed by immunosequencing. Regarding the original processing steps: TCRs in the repertoires were compared against a reference library of SARS-CoV-2-specific TCRs that had been generated with the MIRA antigen-specificity platform. Breadth meant the fraction of unique TCRs that were SARS-CoV-2-associated, whereas depth meant the fraction of total T cells that were SARS-CoV-2-associated. Using the MIRA data, each spike-specific TCR was assigned both to the spike region to which the TCR was reactive and to a CD4 or CD8 class. Log10-transformed breadth and depth values were compared by one-way ANOVA with Sidak's multiple comparisons tests. Drawn from immuneACCESS, this table holds only the in-frame rearrangements with V and J called that TCRdb kept. Clones are partly lost; checked studies trace under half to an unresolved V gene and leave the rest unexplained. That table supplies the V and J calls and clone size; D and trimming were determined from the DNA. For this sample the table gives about 97,000 clones, of which around 90% were detected only once. The ten top clones hold around 8% of the sample.

This record belongs to a study of T cell responses to AZD1222 COVID-19 vaccine (dated by TCRdb to the early 2020s). Study-level background: Because spike-specific TCR depth and breadth did not differ between the two schedules, AZD1222 recipients who got a second dose at roughly 4 weeks were pooled with those who got a second dose at roughly 12 weeks. A total of approximately 240 trial participants underwent TCR sequencing, of whom 207 had received two doses of AZD1222 and approximately 26 had received two doses of the MenACWY control vaccine. Trial participants were enrolled by age into 18-55, 56-69 and 70-plus year subgroups, with around 150, 28 and 57 TCR-sequenced participants respectively. Overall study results and their limits: Vaccine-associated CD4 TCRs spanned the whole spike protein, with dominant responses in regions 160-218 and 743-854. The 56-69-year group was small, and its depth increase did not reach significance, likely because of low power. Conclusions about previously exposed vaccinees were limited because only six AZD1222 recipients were SARS-CoV-2 seropositive at baseline. Epitopes outside the regions mutated in the B.1.351 and B.1.1.7 variants were reportedly recognized by nearly half of the unique spike-specific TCRs. Because no day 14 peak-response samples were available, the repertoires could be characterized only after the peak T cell response. A significant rise in spike-specific TCR breadth and depth was observed after two AZD1222 doses relative to day 0 and relative to MenACWY recipients. Most participants were white British and females outnumbered males, and the authors suggested that clonal diversity may have been underestimated.

Reading the label with the study, this specimen's time point is: baseline before first vaccination. The vaccinee samples were drawn from two UK trials, COV001 and COV002, one of which was a single-blind randomized controlled phase 2/3 trial testing AZD1222 (ChAdOx1 nCoV-19) in healthy adults. For TCRbeta chain sequencing, PBMC samples from trial participants were taken at day 0 and at day 28 after the second dose. The sample consisted of peripheral blood, taken on day 0 of AZD1222 vaccination. The V and J segments used are TRBV6-2 or TRBV6-3 and TRBJ2-1, with no D gene named confidently. This clonotype was sampled from an adult in good health. The CDR3: CASSTVYNEQFF. The sequenced DNA: TGTGCCAGCAGTACGGTTTACAATGAGCAGTTCTTC.